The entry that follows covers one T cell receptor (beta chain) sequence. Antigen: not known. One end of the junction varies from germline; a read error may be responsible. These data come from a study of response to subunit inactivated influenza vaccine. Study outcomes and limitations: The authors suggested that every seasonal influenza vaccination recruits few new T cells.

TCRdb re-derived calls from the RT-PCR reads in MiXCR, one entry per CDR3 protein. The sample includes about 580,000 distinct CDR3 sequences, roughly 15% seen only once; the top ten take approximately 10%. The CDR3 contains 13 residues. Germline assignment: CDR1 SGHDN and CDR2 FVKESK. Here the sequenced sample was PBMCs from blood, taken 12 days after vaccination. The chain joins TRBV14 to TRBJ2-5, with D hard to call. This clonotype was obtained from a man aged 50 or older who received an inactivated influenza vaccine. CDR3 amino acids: CAISPGLPETQYF. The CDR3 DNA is TGTGCCATCAGCCCCGGGCTTCCGGAGACCCAGTACTTC.